A single sample is the source of the 10 T cell receptor beta chains below, sequenced in a study of T cell changes during pregnancy in multiple sclerosis. Profiling relied on immunoSEQ multiplex PCR, and the TCRdb table lists in-frame clones only, not all of them. This sample has around 51,000 clones; roughly 93% occur once, and the top ten carry 1.5% to 2%. The sequenced sample was peripheral blood, obtained in the second trimester of pregnancy. The receptors were sampled from a female donor with multiple sclerosis, enrolled in a pregnancy study.

The rearrangement joins TRBV2 to TRBJ2-5; 8 positions agree with TRBD1. The J segment lost 5 bases and the V segment lost 6 bases, leaving 11 bases of the junction unmatched. The V gene's germline CDR1 is SNHLY and CDR2 FYNNEI. The CDR3 runs to 15 residues. The CDR3 nucleotides are TGTGCCAGCAGACCGGGACAGGACCCCCTGGAGACCCAGTACTTC. This translates into CASRPGQDPLETQYF.

This chain joins TRBV30 and TRBJ2-3; 10 positions match TRBD2. Germline assignment: CDR1 GTSNPN and CDR2 SVGIG (reference sequence). V dropped 5 bases and J dropped 0; count of bases not matched to a gene: 8. CDR3 size: 16 residues. CDR3 nucleotides: TGTGCCTGGGCTCGACTAGCGGGCCCGAGCACAGATACGCAGTATTTT. Translated, it gives CAWARLAGPSTDTQYF.

The gene calls are TRBV7-2 and TRBJ2-1; 11 bases fit TRBD2. The CDR3 has 16 amino acids. Germline V gene sequence: CDR1 SGHTA, CDR2 FQGNSA. The J segment lost 6 bases and the V segment lost 5 bases, leaving 9 bases of the junction unmatched. The CDR3 region has the DNA TGTGCCAGCAGCCCATTACTAGCGGGAGAGGTCAATGAGCAGTTCTTC. The encoded protein is CASSPLLAGEVNEQFF. The full variable domain, completed using reference TRBV7-2 and TRBJ2-1, is GAGVSQSPSNKVTEKGKDVELRCDPISGHTALYWYRQSLGQGLEFLIYFQGNSAPDKSGLPSDRFSAERTGGSVSTLTIQRTQQEDSAVYLCASSPLLAGEVNEQFFGPGTRLTVL.

The chain combines TRBV29-1 with TRBJ1-2; D not certain. There are 15 residues in the CDR3. Germline CDR1 is SQVTM and CDR2 is ANQGSEA. Trimming took off 1 base at V and 7 bases at J, with 19 bases between the two ends. The CDR3 coding sequence is TGCAGCGTTGAAGTCCCACAGACCATCCTCTCTGGCTACACCTTC. Translating gives CSVEVPQTILSGYTF.

The chain couples TRBV9 to TRBJ2-3; 10 bases are a match to TRBD2. V dropped 0 bases and J dropped 3; count of bases not matched to a gene: 4. The CDR3 is 16 amino acids. The germline V gene encodes CDR1 SGDLS and CDR2 YYNGEE. CDR3 residues: CASSVAPSGSTDTQYF. The CDR3 DNA reads TGTGCCAGCAGCGTAGCTCCTAGCGGGAGTACAGATACGCAGTATTTT.

The genes are TRBV13 and TRBJ1-1; 7 bases are shared with TRBD1. This CDR3 contains 12 residues. Trimming took 6 bases from V and 10 from J; bases not matched to a gene: 8. CDR1 PRHDT and CDR2 FYEKMQ come from the germline V gene (reference sequence). The CDR3 protein is CASSYSQGRAFF. The CDR3 DNA sequence: TGTGCCAGCAGTTATTCACAGGGGAGAGCTTTCTTT.

The CDR3 nucleotides read TGTGCCAGCAGCGTAGCTAGGCTAGCGGGGAACACCGGGGAGCTGTTTTTT. Protein sequence: CASSVARLAGNTGELFF. The gene calls are TRBV9 and TRBJ2-2, with 8 bases aligning to TRBD2. The CDR3 is 17 residues long. CDR1 SGDLS and CDR2 YYNGEE come from the germline V gene. With 0 bases clipped from V and 1 base from J, the junction kept 5 bases outside the gene matches.

The genes are TRBV7-8 and TRBJ2-2, with D possibly being TRBD1 (5 bases). V lost 5 bases to trimming and J lost 3 bases, with 13 bases between them. The CDR3 spans 15 residues. The germline V gene has CDR1 SGHVS and CDR2 FQNEAQ. The CDR3: CASSPQTVHTGELFF. As DNA, the CDR3 is TGTGCCAGCAGCCCGCAGACAGTGCACACCGGGGAGCTGTTTTTT.

J is TRBJ2-2 and V is TRBV5-1, with 7 bases identical to TRBD1. Germline V gene data show CDR1 as SGHRS and CDR2 as YFSETQ. The CDR3 has 16 residues. After removal of 1 base from V and 7 bases from J, the junction contained 10 bases not matched to a gene. The DNA for the CDR3 is TGCGCCAGCAGCTTGACATCCGGGACAGATAGCGGGGAGCTGTTTTTT. This translates into CASSLTSGTDSGELFF.

This chain links TRBV19 with TRBJ1-1, with D possibly TRBD1 on 5 matching bases. Germline V gene lookup returns CDR1 LNHDA and CDR2 SQIVND (reference sequence). V lost 3 bases and J 6 bases, leaving 17 bases between the germline ends. The CDR3 sequence is 15 residues long. CDR3 region: CASSIRQSTGAEAFF. The CDR3 DNA sequence: TGTGCCAGTAGTATCAGACAGAGCACTGGAGCTGAAGCTTTCTTT.